The subject of this entry is one T cell receptor (beta chain). Its target is unknown. The data originate from a study of cytomegalovirus exposure and HLA in healthy donors. The PCR was carried out with 60 Vbeta primers and 13 Jbeta primers. Original processing methods: Later reanalysis found 60 million to 90 million unique TCR beta chains, around 10 million of them shared. Sequencing used immunoSEQ multiplex PCR; TCRdb keeps in-frame clones, though not all of them. V and J calls plus clone size are reproduced from that table; the DNA served to infer D and trimming. The data contain under 150,000 clones, 70% to 80% of them singletons. Study conclusions and caveats: The HLA-A and HLA-B alleles of most subjects were reportedly predicted accurately from TCR beta sequences. Later analysis found that TCR beta chains associated with HLA were more clonally expanded than other, equally common chains.

The germline V gene has CDR1 MNHNS and CDR2 SASEGT. The CDR3 is 12 amino acids. V lost 5 bases to trimming and J lost 8 bases; unmatched junction nucleotides: 3. V and J are TRBV6-1 and TRBJ1-2; 9 bases are a match to TRBD1. The source is a woman aged 60-75 years in good health and CMV-seronegative. The sample consisted of PBMCs. The CDR3 DNA sequence: TGTGCCAGCAGTACAGGGGGCTGGGGCTACACCTTC. It specifies CASSTGGWGYTF.